These 12 T cell receptor beta chains share one sample of origin, sequenced in a study of T cells after yellow fever vaccination. TCRdb ran MiXCR on the 5' RACE reads and lists one entry per CDR3 protein. The top ten hold about 16% of the sample, which has under 600,000 distinct CDR3 sequences, roughly 22% seen once. Material: PBMCs, obtained about 20 days after the first yellow fever vaccination. The receptors were gathered from a man aged 18-30 years who received the YFV17D yellow fever vaccine.

The table lists this clonotype with a count of one. This chain joins TRBV12-3 or TRBV12-4 and TRBJ2-1; either TRBD1 or TRBD2 may supply D (5 bases each). Between the trimmed V and J ends, which lost 5 bases and 6 bases, there was a span of 14 bases. CDR3 length: 14 amino acids. The CDR3 nucleotides are TGTGCCAGCAGTGCCGGGACCCCGGGCAATGAGCAGTTCTTC. Encoded protein: CASSAGTPGNEQFF.

This clonotype was seen once. V gene TRBV27 combines with J gene TRBJ2-3; D gene unclear. The CDR3 contains 15 residues. V was pared by 4 bases and J by 3 bases, with 14 bases between. Germline V gene data show CDR1 as MNHEY and CDR2 as SMNVEV (reference sequence). The CDR3 DNA sequence: TGTGCCAGCAGTTCCCCTATAATAGGGACAGATACGCAGTATTTT. Encoded protein: CASSSPIIGTDTQYF.

J is TRBJ2-7 and V is TRBV14, with 8 bases matching TRBD1. CDR1 and CDR2 from the germline V gene are SGHDN and FVKESK. Trimming cost V 3 bases and J 4 bases; bases outside gene matches: 14. CDR3 length: 17 amino acids. The CDR3 bases are TGTGCCAGCAGCCACCGGCCCCCGCAGGGGGCTTTTTACGAGCAGTACGTC. Its translation is CASSHRPPQGAFYEQYV.

The V gene is TRBV27, the J gene TRBJ2-5; 9 bases are shared with TRBD1. The germline V gene has CDR1 MNHEY and CDR2 SMNVEV (reference sequence). Germline trimming cut 6 bases from V and 7 bases from J; bases unmatched to any gene: 18. This CDR3 contains 17 residues. The CDR3 reads CASRPASGTGFSGTQYF. The CDR3 coding sequence is TGTGCCAGCAGGCCAGCCTCCGGGACAGGGTTCTCAGGGACCCAGTACTTC.

The V call is TRBV12-3 or TRBV12-4, the J call TRBJ2-3; D perhaps matches TRBD1 (5 bases). V lost 4 bases and J lost 2, with 22 bases in between. The CDR3 covers 18 residues. The CDR3 coding sequence is TGTGCCAGCAGTTCCAACCGGTGGGGCAGTGGATACACAGATACGCAGTATTTT. Translating it yields CASSSNRWGSGYTDTQYF.

For this clonotype: The junction differs from germline at one of its ends, possibly a read error. The CDR3 nucleotides read TGTGCCAGTAGTCTAGAGGGACACTTGGAAACCTATGGCTACACCTTC. As protein: CASSLEGHLETYGYTF. The chain recombines TRBV19 with TRBJ1-2, with D perhaps matching TRBD1 (6 bases). Germline CDR1 is LNHDA and CDR2 is SQIVND (reference sequence). This CDR3 region has 16 residues.

This clonotype was recorded a few times. The chain has TRBV7-2 and TRBJ2-2; 7 bases agree with TRBD1. The CDR3 is made up of 13 amino acids. Trimming took 5 bases from V and 9 from J; bases not matched to a gene: 6. In germline, CDR1 is SGHTA, CDR2 FQGNSA. The CDR3 region has the DNA TGTGCCAGCAGCCCCGGACAGGACCGGGAGCTGTTTTTT. Its translation: CASSPGQDRELFF.

The chain carries TRBV6-1 and TRBJ1-2, with 9 nucleotides matching TRBD1. Trimming cost V 2 bases and J 2 bases; bases outside gene matches: 3. This CDR3 has 15 amino acids. Germline lookup yields CDR1 MNHNS and CDR2 SASEGT. In nucleotides, the CDR3 is TGTGCCAGCAGTGAAACAGGGGGCGCCAACTATGGCTACACCTTC. It encodes CASSETGGANYGYTF.

This clonotype was detected only a few times. V is TRBV5-1 and J is TRBJ1-1, with 9 bases that match TRBD1. Germline loops: CDR1 SGHRS, CDR2 YFSETQ. V gave up 5 bases and J gave up 1 base; unmatched junction bases: 9. The CDR3 contains 16 residues. CDR3 amino acids: CASRYTYRGQNTEAFF. The CDR3 nucleotides are TGCGCCAGCAGGTACACTTACAGGGGGCAGAACACTGAAGCTTTCTTT.

There are a few counts of this clonotype. The V call is TRBV15, the J call TRBJ2-5; D is uncertain. This CDR3 contains 15 residues. CDR1 LNHNV and CDR2 YYDKDF come from the germline V gene (reference sequence). The V and J ends lost 0 bases and 7 bases respectively, with 15 bases between them. CDR3 in amino acids: CATSRDGRQSGTQYF. CDR3 coding DNA: TGTGCCACCAGCAGAGATGGACGGCAATCCGGGACCCAGTACTTC.

This clonotype appeared a few times. The genes are TRBV10-1 and TRBJ2-7; TRBD1 aligns across 9 bases. Looked up from germline, CDR1 is WNHNN and CDR2 is SYGVQD (reference sequence). The V segment lost 8 bases and the J segment 4 bases; nucleotides outside the gene matches: 3. CDR3 length: 12 residues. The CDR3 here is CASGGQGYEQYF. The CDR3 region has the DNA TGCGCCAGCGGGGGACAGGGATACGAGCAGTACTTC.

This clonotype was detected a few times. V is TRBV20-1 and J is TRBJ2-5, with 9 positions matching TRBD2. CDR1 and CDR2 (germline): DFQATT, SNEGSKA (reference sequence). V gave up 3 bases and J gave up 5 bases; unmatched junction bases: 7. CDR3 size: 14 residues. DNA for the CDR3: TGCAGTGCTAGCCAAGGACTAGCGAGCGAGACCCAGTACTTC. Translation: CSASQGLASETQYF.